The T cell receptor beta chain described here comes from a study of CD8+ T cells in alopecia areata. About the research overall: Tofacitinib was given for 6 to 18 months, then stopped for 6 months.

Trimming cost V 2 bases and J 3 bases; bases outside gene matches: 2. The length of the CDR3 is 13 residues. The germline V gene encodes CDR1 GTSNPN and CDR2 SVGIG (reference sequence). Sequencing relied on a cDNA template that was reverse transcribed from extracted RNA. Repertoires were generated with immunoSEQ multiplex PCR, while TCRdb's copy carries only in-frame clones and drops some. The table includes roughly 250,000 clones, 67% detected once. The TCR originated in a human donor with alopecia areata. The chain carries TRBV30 and TRBJ2-7, with TRBD1 identical over 9 bases. Specimen: CD4+ T cells sorted from blood, collected at week 0. The DNA of the CDR3 is TGTGCCTGGAGTAAGGGACAGGGCTACGAGCAGTACTTC. It codes for CAWSKGQGYEQYF.